Listed below are T cell receptor beta chains from one sample, sequenced in a study of blood T cell repertoires in COVID-19. Sequenced by immunoSEQ multiplex PCR; TCRdb stores in-frame clones only, minus some. The sample has tens of thousands of clones, over 75% seen once; the top ten hold roughly 18%. The specimen was peripheral blood. These receptors originate from a human donor in a cohort sampled during active COVID-19. Both conserved end residues are part of each CDR3. A D gene is named only where the DNA matches it firmly.

CDR3 length,J gene,D gene,V gene,CDR3 protein
13,TRBJ2-7,.,TRBV7-8,CASSPSGPYEQYF
14,TRBJ1-5,.,TRBV21-1,CASPRWGSNQPQHF
14,TRBJ1-1,TRBD1,TRBV6-5,CASSLGTGDGEAFF
15,TRBJ2-1,TRBD2,TRBV11-2,CASSQLAGVYNEQFF
16,TRBJ2-1,TRBD2,TRBV7-2,CASSPLAGGDFLEQFF
15,TRBJ2-5,TRBD2,TRBV9,CASSVSSGVQETQYF
15,TRBJ2-7,TRBD2,TRBV9,CASSVVPHGEGEQYF
12,TRBJ2-2,.,TRBV9,CASSPRTGELFF
17,TRBJ2-2,TRBD1,TRBV19,CASSLGQGARSTGELFF
12,TRBJ2-1,TRBD1,TRBV30,CAWSVYRGRQFF
15,TRBJ2-2,.,TRBV4-3,CASSLAFGSTGELFF
12,TRBJ2-7,.,TRBV18,CASSPQRSEQYF
14,TRBJ1-1,.,TRBV5-5,CASSSLGTHTEAFF
16,TRBJ2-2,.,TRBV7-2,CASSRGGTGRTGELFF
15,TRBJ1-2,TRBD1,TRBV7-2,CASSSDRGGIYGYTF
14,TRBJ1-1,.,TRBV27,CASSLAGPNTEAFF
15,TRBJ1-3,.,TRBV6-1,CASSDNPGSGNTIYF
16,TRBJ2-5,.,TRBV10-1,CASSTGLGGPQETQYF
15,TRBJ2-2,TRBD2,TRBV27,CASRFRAGRAGELFF
14,TRBJ1-2,TRBD1,TRBV6-2/TRBV6-3,CASSSTGALRGYTF
16,TRBJ1-4,.,TRBV5-4,CASSLAGQGSGEKLFF
17,TRBJ2-3,TRBD1,TRBV6-6,CASSPEVGQGITDTQYF
16,TRBJ2-3,TRBD2,TRBV6-2/TRBV6-3,CASSPWTRTHGKTQYF
13,TRBJ1-1,TRBD1,TRBV24-1,CATKGQVGTEAFF
17,TRBJ2-1,.,TRBV9,CASSVGIAETSYNEQFF
14,TRBJ2-2,.,TRBV9,CASKGGQNTGELFF
16,TRBJ2-6,TRBD1,TRBV19,CASSNRGRTGANVLTF
16,TRBJ2-7,TRBD2,TRBV19,CASSIYAGDGYYEQYF
15,TRBJ2-1,TRBD1,TRBV19,CASRRDRADYNEQFF
17,TRBJ2-5,TRBD2,TRBV5-1,CASSTRTSGGAYETQYF
14,TRBJ2-3,.,TRBV5-4,CASSLGGPADTQYF
14,TRBJ2-7,TRBD2,TRBV18,CASTSGGHNYEQYF
14,TRBJ1-1,.,TRBV6-2/TRBV6-3,CASSYPHSGTEAFF